The 25 T cell receptor beta chains below come from one sample, sequenced in a study of read filtering for tumor transcriptome and immune sequencing. Molecular barcoded adaptors covering alpha/delta and beta/gamma chains were used on roughly 400 ng RNA. MiXCR, applied by TCRdb to the reads, yields one record per CDR3 protein. This table has 40,000 or so distinct CDR3 sequences, over 9.5% appearing once. Sequences were obtained from a population of CD138-negative cells sorted from bone marrow. These receptor sequences come from a donor at least 40 years old with multiple myeloma.

By share, this clonotype ranks as medium-sized. The chain carries TRBV7-6 and TRBJ2-3; D might be TRBD2 (6 bases). The V end lost 8 bases, the J end lost 3 bases, and 15 bases lay between the germline ends. The CDR3 sequence is 14 residues long. CDR1 is SGHVS and CDR2 is FNYEAQ in the germline V gene. The DNA for the CDR3 is TGTGCCAGCGCCCGTGGCGGGGCGACAGATACGCAGTATTTT. Translation gives CASARGGATDTQYF.

In regard to this clonotype: A junction end diverges from the germline sequence, so it may reflect a read error. This chain links TRBV20-1 with TRBJ2-2; D not resolved. Germline CDR1 is DFQATT and CDR2 is SNEGSKA (reference sequence). The CDR3 covers 15 residues. The CDR3 coding sequence is TGCAGTGCTAGGTCTACGGAGTCGAACATCGGGGAGCTGTTTTTT. It specifies CSARSTESNIGELFF.

This clonotype was observed many times. This chain links TRBV10-1 with TRBJ2-3; the D is unclear. V shed 4 bases and J shed 0 bases, with 11 bases lying between them. This CDR3 has 15 amino acids. Germline CDR1 and CDR2: WNHNN and SYGVQD (reference sequence). The CDR3 DNA sequence: TGCGCCAGCAGTGGCCCGGACGGGAGCACAGATACGCAGTATTTT. This translates into CASSGPDGSTDTQYF.

This clonotype was detected many times. This sequence joins TRBV2 and TRBJ2-3; D is perhaps TRBD2 (6 bases). CDR1 is SNHLY, CDR2 FYNNEI, per germline. V was cut by 6 bases and J by 6 bases, with 16 bases left in between. The CDR3 has 14 amino acids. CDR3: CASRGTLAPDTQYF. CDR3 nucleotide sequence: TGTGCCAGCAGGGGGACTCTCGCCCCCGATACGCAGTATTTT.

This clonotype was observed at least ten times. The chain is built from TRBV20-1 and TRBJ2-5, with 14 bases that match TRBD2. CDR3 length: 19 amino acids. Germline values: CDR1 DFQATT, CDR2 SNEGSKA (reference sequence). Trimming cost V 6 bases and J 4 bases; bases outside gene matches: 19. The CDR3 region is CSAEFTPGLAGAAGETQYF. In DNA form, the CDR3 reads TGCAGTGCCGAGTTTACACCGGGACTAGCGGGGGCGGCAGGAGAGACCCAGTACTTC.

This clonotype was seen repeatedly, ten times or more. The chain carries TRBV29-1 and TRBJ2-2; unclear D gene. The CDR3 runs 13 residues. CDR1 SQVTM and CDR2 ANQGSEA come from the germline V gene. Trimming removed 3 bases at V and 4 bases at J, with 9 bases between. CDR3 loop: CSVDPRSTGELFF. The CDR3 coding sequence is TGCAGCGTTGATCCCAGGAGCACCGGGGAGCTGTTTTTT.

This clonotype was recorded many times. The chain joins TRBV7-2 to TRBJ2-5; 15 bases align to TRBD2. J gave up 5 bases and V 5 bases, and 6 bases lay outside the gene matches. The CDR3 has 16 residues. Germline V CDR1 and CDR2: SGHTA, FQGNSA. CDR3 DNA: TGTGCCAGCAGCCCATGGACTAGCGGGGGGGCCGAGACCCAGTACTTC. Its protein product is CASSPWTSGGAETQYF. Full variable domain (remainder filled in from reference TRBV7-2 and TRBJ2-5): GAGVSQSPSNKVTEKGKDVELRCDPISGHTALYWYRQSLGQGLEFLIYFQGNSAPDKSGLPSDRFSAERTGGSVSTLTIQRTQQEDSAVYLCASSPWTSGGAETQYFGPGTRLLVL.

This chain connects TRBV6-5 to TRBJ1-1, with D possibly being TRBD1 (5 bases). Germline CDR1 and CDR2: MNHEY and SVGAGI. This CDR3 has 16 amino acids. V dropped 5 bases and J dropped 10 bases, with 26 bases sitting between them. This chain's CDR3 is CASSLPRGGGRLRAFF. In DNA form, the CDR3 reads TGTGCCAGCAGTCTACCGCGGGGGGGGGGACGGCTGCGAGCTTTCTTT.

This clonotype was found many times. The chain joins TRBV28 to TRBJ2-1, with 8 nucleotides matching TRBD2. The trim removed 6 bases at V and 4 bases at J, leaving 5 bases unmatched. The CDR3 is made up of 14 amino acids. CDR1 and CDR2 from the germline V gene are MDHEN and SYDVKM. The CDR3 DNA reads as TGTGCCAGCAGGGGCGGGGGGTCTTACAATGAGCAGTTCTTC. Translating gives CASRGGGSYNEQFF. The entire variable domain, with the rest obtained from reference TRBV28 and TRBJ2-1, is as follows: DVKVTQSSRYLVKRTGEKVFLECVQDMDHENMFWYRQDPGLGLRLIYFSYDVKMKEKGDIPEGYSVSREKKERFSLILESASTNQTSMYLCASRGGGSYNEQFFGPGTRLTVL.

In this sample, this clonotype turned up many times. DNA of the CDR3: TGCAGTGCTCTGGAAGCGAACACTGAAGCTTTCTTT. Protein sequence: CSALEANTEAFF. The chain recombines TRBV20-1 with TRBJ1-1, with D unclear. The germline gives CDR1 DFQATT, CDR2 SNEGSKA (reference sequence). With 5 bases removed from V and 1 base from J, the gap between germline ends came to 8 bases. The CDR3 spans 12 residues.

This clonotype was picked up many times. The chain couples TRBV7-2 to TRBJ2-7, with D uncertain. The CDR3 contains 12 residues. Trimming removed 2 bases at V and 4 bases at J, with 6 bases between. The germline gives CDR1 SGHTA, CDR2 FQGNSA. CDR3 amino acids: CASSLQLYEQYF. The CDR3 DNA is TGTGCCAGCAGCTTACAGCTTTACGAGCAGTACTTC.

About this clonotype itself: It differs at one base from a far larger clone, so likely a read error. The chain uses TRBV20-1 and TRBJ1-1; D may be TRBD1 (6 bases). The closer fit of TRBJ1-6 to the DNA end suggests the J call may be wrong. The germline CDR1 and CDR2 sequences are DFQATT and SNEGSKA (reference sequence). There are 13 residues in the CDR3. CDR3 protein: CSATPGEGSSLHF. The CDR3 DNA reads TGCAGTGCCACTCCAGGGGAAGGTTCATCCCTCCACTTT.

This clonotype was seen repeatedly, ten times or more. The chain joins TRBV19 to TRBJ2-1; 12 bases fit TRBD2. The CDR3 consists of 15 residues. CDR1 and CDR2 (germline): LNHDA, SQIVND (reference sequence). V was clipped by 4 bases and J by 6 bases; unmatched bases: 4. The CDR3 sequence: CASSTTSGGTNEQFF. DNA for the CDR3: TGTGCCAGTAGTACCACTAGCGGGGGGACCAATGAGCAGTTCTTC.

Sample share makes this clonotype medium-sized. V is TRBV7-9 and J is TRBJ1-1; D is unclear. V was shortened by 1 base and J by 0 bases, with 6 bases between the two germline ends. Per germline, CDR1 SEHNR and CDR2 FQNEAQ (reference sequence). The CDR3 is made up of 14 amino acids. The CDR3 nucleotides are TGTGCCAGCAGCTTAGTTGGGGTGAACACTGAAGCTTTCTTT. Amino acid sequence: CASSLVGVNTEAFF.

Only one count was recorded for this clonotype. Since a much larger clone is just one base distant, this may be a read error. The CDR3 sequence is CASSPRTGNYKQYF. CDR3 sequence (DNA): TGTGCCAGCAGCCCCCGGACAGGGAATTACAAGCAGTACTTC. The V and J genes are TRBV7-8 and TRBJ2-7; 8 bases agree with TRBD1. Losses at the gene ends were 5 bases for V and 8 bases for J; bases not matched to a gene: 11. CDR3 length equals 14 residues. Per germline, CDR1 SGHVS and CDR2 FQNEAQ.

This clonotype has a handful of counts. Without the conserved terminal phenylalanine or tryptophan, this CDR3 likely stems from a read error. The gene calls are TRBV4-1 and TRBJ2-3; TRBD2 matches 11 bases. Germline V gene data show CDR1 as MGHRA and CDR2 as YSYEKL. The ends lost 4 bases at V and 0 bases at J; junction bases unmatched: 12. The CDR3 totals 19 residues. The CDR3 region has the DNA TGCGCCAGCAGCCGACCGACTAGCGGGGTTACTACTAGCACAGATACGCAGTATCTT. Translating gives CASSRPTSGVTTSTDTQYL.

This clonotype was seen ten or more times. The rearrangement uses TRBV7-2 and TRBJ1-2, with no clear D. Between the trimmed V and J ends, which lost 5 bases and 8 bases, there was a span of 9 bases. From germline, CDR1 is SGHTA and CDR2 FQGNSA. The CDR3 is made up of 11 amino acids. The CDR3 sequence is CASSHTDGYTF. The CDR3 coding sequence is TGTGCCAGCAGCCACACCGACGGCTACACCTTC.

As for this clonotype: It may be a read error: a sequence one base away is much more abundant. The chain is built from TRBV28 and TRBJ2-3; D may match TRBD1 or TRBD2 (5 bases each). Between the trimmed V and J ends, which lost 10 bases and 1 base, there was a span of 15 bases. Germline CDR1 MDHEN, CDR2 SYDVKM. This CDR3 comprises 14 residues. CDR3 loop: CANSRRGGTDTQYF. In DNA form, the CDR3 reads TGTGCCAACTCCCGGAGAGGGGGCACAGATACGCAGTATTTT.

The CDR3 spells CASSGLGGGTGELFF. CDR3 sequence (DNA): TGTGCCAGCAGCGGCCTGGGCGGGGGGACCGGGGAGCTGTTTTTT. The J gene is TRBJ2-2, the V gene TRBV28; 8 nucleotides match TRBD2. V shed 6 bases and J 5 bases; nucleotides not matched to a gene: 8. The CDR3 has 15 residues. Germline V lookup: CDR1 MDHEN, CDR2 SYDVKM.

Comment on this clonotype: Germline and junction disagree at one end, which may indicate a read error. The J gene is TRBJ2-1, the V gene TRBV11-3; D is possibly TRBD1 (7 bases). Germline V gene sequence: CDR1 SGHNT, CDR2 YENEEA. This CDR3 has 17 residues. CDR3 nucleotides: TGTGCCAGCGGCTTGACGGGTCAGGGGGGTTTTTTCTATGAGCAGTCCTTC. This sequence encodes CASGLTGQGGFFYEQSF.

The sample holds many counts of this clonotype. The rearrangement links TRBV5-1 to TRBJ1-1; possibly TRBD1 for D (5 bases). Germline CDR1 reads SGHRS; CDR2 reads YFSETQ. Trimming pared 3 bases from V and 2 bases from J, leaving 20 bases between. The length of the CDR3 is 17 residues. The CDR3 nucleotides are TGCGCCAGCAGCTCCCACGGGGACCGATTCTCCAACACTGAAGCTTTCTTT. Its translation: CASSSHGDRFSNTEAFF. Looking up the rest from reference TRBV5-1 and TRBJ1-1 gives the full variable domain: KAGVTQTPRYLIKTRGQQVTLSCSPISGHRSVSWYQQTPGQGLQFLFEYFSETQRNKGNFPGRFSGRQFSNSRSEMNVSTLELGDSALYLCASSSHGDRFSNTEAFFGQGTRLTVV.

Ten or more counts support this clonotype. DNA for the CDR3: TGTGCCAGCTCACGAGACAGGGCTATCAATGAGCAGTTCTTC. It yields the protein CASSRDRAINEQFF. This rearrangement joins TRBV18 to TRBJ2-1; 7 nucleotides align to TRBD1. With V trimmed by 4 bases and J by 6 bases, 6 bases remained unmatched. The CDR3 has 14 amino acids. The germline gives CDR1 KGHSH, CDR2 LQKENI.

As to this clonotype: A much larger clone differs by one base, so this may be a read error. The chain combines TRBV29-1 with TRBJ1-2; D is uncertain. Trimming took 8 bases from V and 8 from J, leaving 15 bases between them. CDR1 and CDR2 from the germline V gene are SQVTM and ANQGSEA. The CDR3 runs 11 residues. The DNA for the CDR3 is TGCAGCATCGGGGAGACTGGCGGCTACACCTTC. Its translation: CSIGETGGYTF.

At least ten counts were recorded for this clonotype. The gene calls are TRBV3-1 and TRBJ2-3; D is undetermined. Per germline, CDR1 LGHDT and CDR2 YNNKEL (reference sequence). This CDR3 contains 16 residues. Between the trimmed V and J ends, which lost 0 bases and 0 bases, there was a span of 10 bases. Here the CDR3 reads CASSQDWTASTDTQYF. The CDR3 DNA sequence: TGTGCCAGCAGCCAAGATTGGACGGCTAGCACAGATACGCAGTATTTT.

This clonotype showed up many times. CDR3 nucleotide sequence: TGCAGCGTGTCGGGGGCTGGCCTTGGCTACACCTTC. It yields the protein CSVSGAGLGYTF. V and J are TRBV29-1 and TRBJ1-2; D is perhaps TRBD1 (6 bases). V lost 6 bases and J lost 7, with 15 bases in between. Germline assignment: CDR1 SQVTM and CDR2 ANQGSEA. CDR3 size: 12 residues.